The text below deals with one T cell receptor (beta chain). The antigen is not known. This sample is drawn from a study of cytomegalovirus exposure and HLA in healthy donors. Whole-study context: Both the roughly 120 validation repertoires and the approximately 670 first-cohort repertoires used the same platform, as reported by a later analysis. Study observations and caveats: The study recorded around 160 TCR beta chains that were cytomegalovirus-associated. In vitro, a few CMV-associated chains proved specific for CMV antigens.

The data were produced by immunoSEQ multiplex PCR, yet TCRdb's version contains in-frame clones alone and is incomplete. The table lists approximately 300,000 clones, about nine tenths of them singletons. The CDR3 is 13 residues long. Germline V CDR1 and CDR2: SGHAT, FQNNGV. V lost 6 bases, J lost 7 bases, and 8 bases stayed unmatched. The sequenced sample was PBMCs. The source is a woman aged 18-30 years in good health and CMV-seronegative. The chain uses TRBV11-2 and TRBJ1-1, with 7 bases that match TRBD1. CDR3 DNA: TGTGCCAGCAGTCCACACTACAGGGGTGAAGCTTTCTTT. It translates to CASSPHYRGEAFF.